This T cell receptor beta chain was recovered during a study of T cells in narcolepsy. Study information: Patients with NT1 or NT2 and healthy control donors were enrolled.

The method was immunoSEQ multiplex PCR; TCRdb's version includes in-frame clones alone and lacks a portion of them. In the table there are about 40,000 clones, approximately 88% of which are singletons. The V end was cut by 1 base, the J end by 4 bases, with 19 bases between. The CDR3 spans 17 residues. Germline CDR1 is MNHNS and CDR2 is SASEGT. Points on this clone: The antigen is unknown.

Study-wide findings and caveats: Autoreactive HCRT-specific and TRIB2-specific clonotypes were marked in same-patient CSF-versus-blood CD4+ comparisons. Some memory CD4+ repertoires had no autoreactive clone sequences. Healthy controls reportedly lacked the autoreactive clonotypes serially found in patients' blood.

This receptor was taken from a human donor with narcolepsy. The sequenced sample was CD45RA- memory CD4+ T cells from PBMCs. The chain combines TRBV6-1 with TRBJ1-2; D gene ambiguous. CDR3 in DNA: TGTGCCAGCAGTGAAGGGGGAGGTCTGGGTGGCGTCTATGGCTACACCTTC. As protein: CASSEGGGLGGVYGYTF.